These 17 T cell receptor beta chains were all obtained from the same sample, sequenced in a study of blood T cells in healthy people across ages. Combining a sample-barcoded 5' primer with a J-beta primer mix, a second PCR ran for about 6 to 12 cycles. TCRdb called the 5' RACE reads again in MiXCR, with one record for every CDR3 protein. The sample carries around 1,500,000 distinct CDR3 sequences, under 30% recorded once. Sequences were obtained from blood. The origin of the receptors is a woman between 25 and 40 years old in good health.

The chain has TRBV27 and TRBJ2-1; D unresolved. The length of the CDR3 is 12 residues. The germline CDR1 and CDR2 sequences are MNHEY and SMNVEV (reference sequence). Trimming took off 4 bases at V and 10 bases at J, with 11 bases between the two ends. The DNA of the CDR3 is TGTGCCAGCAGTTCCAATCTCCTAGAGCAGTTCTTC. Its translation is CASSSNLLEQFF.

The chain uses TRBV20-1 and TRBJ1-5; perhaps TRBD1 as D (5 bases). Trimming shortened V by 5 bases and J by 4 bases, and 15 bases separated the two germline ends. The CDR3 consists of 14 residues. The germline gives CDR1 DFQATT, CDR2 SNEGSKA (reference sequence). The CDR3 DNA reads as TGCAGTGCTCTCGGGGGTGTCGGGAATCAGCCCCAGCATTTT. Its protein product is CSALGGVGNQPQHF.

V usage is TRBV7-2 and J usage is TRBJ1-2, with D possibly TRBD1 on 5 matching bases. The germline V gene encodes CDR1 SGHTA and CDR2 FQGNSA. V was cut by 1 base and J by 7 bases, with 13 bases left in between. The CDR3 loop spans 14 amino acids. The CDR3 nucleotides are TGTGCCAGCAGCTTAGATGGGGCCTGGGGTGGCTACACCTTC. Protein product: CASSLDGAWGGYTF.

DNA of the CDR3: TGTGCCAGCAGCTCATTACTAGCGGGAGCGGCAGATACGCAGTATTTT. This gives the protein CASSSLLAGAADTQYF. V usage is TRBV7-2 and J usage is TRBJ2-3; 11 bases fit TRBD2. The CDR3 contains 16 residues. In germline, CDR1 is SGHTA, CDR2 FQGNSA. The junction had 7 bases not matched to a gene; V was cut back by 4 bases and J by 4 bases.

This clonotype was observed at least ten times. The chain recombines TRBV20-1 with TRBJ2-7, with TRBD2 as a possible D gene (6 bases). Per germline, CDR1 DFQATT and CDR2 SNEGSKA (reference sequence). Trimming took 0 bases from V and 5 from J, leaving 14 bases between them. This CDR3 spans 14 amino acids. This chain's CDR3 is CSAREVGGGDEQYF. DNA of the CDR3: TGCAGTGCTAGAGAGGTTGGCGGAGGGGACGAGCAGTACTTC.

V and J are TRBV7-2 and TRBJ1-1, with unresolved D. The ends were cut back, 1 base at V and 1 base at J, with 10 bases in the middle. The CDR3 is 15 amino acids. Looked up from germline, CDR1 is SGHTA and CDR2 is FQGNSA. CDR3 sequence reads: CASSLEDLRNTEAFF. The CDR3 region has the DNA TGTGCCAGCAGCTTAGAAGACCTTAGGAACACTGAAGCTTTCTTT.

In the case of this clonotype: Sequence at one end of the junction differs from germline and may be a read error. The chain uses TRBV27 and TRBJ2-1; 10 bases agree with TRBD2. Germline CDR1 and CDR2: MNHEY and SMNVEV (reference sequence). The CDR3 spans 14 residues. CDR3 sequence reads: CVSRLAGAINEQFF. CDR3 coding DNA: TGTGTCAGCAGGCTAGCGGGGGCAATCAATGAGCAGTTCTTC.

CDR3 loop: CAWRHESQKLFF. The CDR3 nucleotides read TGTGCCTGGAGACACGAAAGTCAAAAACTGTTTTTT. The V gene is TRBV30, the J gene TRBJ1-4; D unclear. Germline V gene data show CDR1 as GTSNPN and CDR2 as SVGIG (reference sequence). Trimming took 3 bases from V and 9 from J, leaving 11 bases between them. CDR3 length equals 12 residues.

The rearrangement uses TRBV5-1 and TRBJ2-2; 14 bases fit TRBD2. V dropped 3 bases and J dropped 0; count of bases not matched to a gene: 4. Germline V lookup: CDR1 SGHRS, CDR2 YFSETQ. The CDR3 runs 18 residues. In nucleotides, the CDR3 is TGCGCCAGCAGCTGGCCGGGACTAGCGGGGGCGAACACCGGGGAGCTGTTTTTT. Translated, it gives CASSWPGLAGANTGELFF.

This clonotype was observed many times. This chain connects TRBV29-1 to TRBJ1-2; D is undetermined. V dropped 1 base and J dropped 5 bases, with 11 bases sitting between them. This CDR3 has 13 amino acids. CDR1 is SQVTM, CDR2 ANQGSEA, per germline. The CDR3 DNA is TGCAGCGTTGAAGGGAGGGAACAATATGGCTACACCTTC. This translates into CSVEGREQYGYTF.

This clonotype occurred many times. The chain combines TRBV7-2 with TRBJ2-5; the D gene is possibly TRBD2 (6 bases). V lost 4 bases and J lost 5, with 11 bases in between. The CDR3 extends over 13 amino acids. Per the germline V gene, CDR1 is SGHTA and CDR2 is FQGNSA. CDR3 loop: CASSSRDGETQYF. CDR3 DNA sequence: TGTGCCAGCAGCTCGCGGGACGGGGAGACCCAGTACTTC.

This clonotype was detected ten times or more. The chain recombines TRBV5-1 with TRBJ2-7; no clear D. Trimming stripped 2 bases from V and 4 bases from J, with 10 bases between. Per germline, CDR1 SGHRS and CDR2 YFSETQ. The CDR3 covers 13 residues. The CDR3 DNA sequence: TGCGCCAGCAGCTTTCCAGAAAGTTACGAGCAGTACTTC. Translated: CASSFPESYEQYF.

This clonotype was detected a few times. The genes are TRBV2 and TRBJ2-1; maybe TRBD2 (7 bases). V lost 5 bases to trimming and J lost 8 bases, with 10 bases between them. The CDR3 covers 12 residues. Germline V gene data show CDR1 as SNHLY and CDR2 as FYNNEI. Here the CDR3 DNA reads TGTGCCAGCAGTACGGGGGGCTATGAGCAGTTCTTC. It codes for CASSTGGYEQFF.

There are a few counts of this clonotype. This chain joins TRBV7-2 and TRBJ2-3; maybe TRBD2 (6 bases). Germline lookup yields CDR1 SGHTA and CDR2 FQGNSA. V dropped 1 base and J dropped 11 bases, with 10 bases sitting between them. The CDR3 consists of 12 residues. The CDR3 loop is CASSLDFGRQYF. CDR3 bases: TGTGCCAGCAGCTTAGATTTCGGGAGGCAGTATTTT.

The chain couples TRBV7-3 to TRBJ1-5, with no clear D. Trimming cost V 3 bases and J 6 bases, with 27 bases left between them. The CDR3 has 19 amino acids. CDR1 and CDR2 from the germline V gene are SGHTA and FQGTGA. CDR3 in amino acids: CASSFPPSDKSSRSQPQHF. CDR3 bases: TGTGCCAGCAGCTTTCCCCCTTCTGACAAAAGTAGTAGAAGTCAGCCCCAGCATTTT.

This clonotype was observed a few times. The chain has TRBV7-9 and TRBJ1-2, with D tentatively TRBD1 (6 bases). Germline CDR1 is SEHNR and CDR2 is FQNEAQ (reference sequence). The V gene lost 5 bases and the J gene lost 3 bases, with 19 bases spanning the gap. The CDR3 totals 16 residues. The CDR3, as DNA: TGTGCCAGCAGCACTTCCGAGGTCCCAGGGGACTATGGCTACACCTTC. Its translation: CASSTSEVPGDYGYTF. Together with reference TRBV7-9 and TRBJ1-2, the CDR3 gives the full variable domain: DTGVSQNPRHKITKRGQNVTFRCDPISEHNRLYWYRQTLGQGPEFLTYFQNEAQLEKSRLLSDRFSAERPKGSFSTLEIQRTEQGDSAMYLCASSTSEVPGDYGYTFGSGTRLTVV.

This clonotype was seen a few times. This chain uses TRBV20-1 with TRBJ1-1; 7 bases match TRBD1. Germline-derived CDR1 and CDR2 are DFQATT and SNEGSKA (reference sequence). V trimming: 2 bases; J trimming: 2 bases; junction bases outside the gene matches: 8. The CDR3 length is 15 residues. The CDR3 loop reads CSARPRTGGNTEAFF. The CDR3, as DNA: TGCAGTGCTAGACCAAGGACAGGAGGTAACACTGAAGCTTTCTTT.